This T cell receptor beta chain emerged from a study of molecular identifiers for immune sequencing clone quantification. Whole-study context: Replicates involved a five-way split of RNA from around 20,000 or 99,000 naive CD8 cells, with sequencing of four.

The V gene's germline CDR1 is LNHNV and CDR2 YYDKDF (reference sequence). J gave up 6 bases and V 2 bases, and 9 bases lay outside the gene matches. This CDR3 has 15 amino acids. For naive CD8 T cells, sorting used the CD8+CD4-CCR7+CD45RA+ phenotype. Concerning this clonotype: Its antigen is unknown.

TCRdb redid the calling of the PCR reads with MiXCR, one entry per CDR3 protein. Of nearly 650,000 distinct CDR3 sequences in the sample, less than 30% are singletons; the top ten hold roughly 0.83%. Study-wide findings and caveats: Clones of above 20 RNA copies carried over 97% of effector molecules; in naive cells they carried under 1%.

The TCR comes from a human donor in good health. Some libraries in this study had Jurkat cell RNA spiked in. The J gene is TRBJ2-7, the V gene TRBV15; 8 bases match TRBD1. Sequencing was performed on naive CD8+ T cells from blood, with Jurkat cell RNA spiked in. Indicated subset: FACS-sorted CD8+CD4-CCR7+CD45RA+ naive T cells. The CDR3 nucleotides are TGTGCCACCAGCAGAACCAGGACAGGGACCTCCGAGCAGTACTTC. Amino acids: CATSRTRTGTSEQYF.